This TCR beta chain was identified during a study of blood T cell repertoires in COVID-19. Study in general: Acute and convalescent COVID-19 samples came from the United States, Italy and Spain.

As processed by the authors: Reference gene primers were amplified, and this amplification served to estimate nucleated cell counts. Using immunoSEQ multiplex PCR, the repertoire was profiled, and TCRdb retains in-frame clones only, with some absent. V and J calls and clone size follow that table, whereas D and trimming were derived from the DNA. The table shows more than 200,000 clones, with about 80% occurring only once. This CDR3 is built from 16 residues. V trimming: 6 bases; J trimming: 4 bases; junction bases outside the gene matches: 12. Per the germline V gene, CDR1 is SQVTM and CDR2 is ANQGSEA. The study drew participants aged about 18 to 90 years from some 25 US areas. Recovered status applied to Cohort 3 donors who had two consecutive negative PCRs. It also applied to those with clearance or with symptom resolution.

The sequenced material came from PBMCs or T cells enriched from blood (not recorded which). This sequence joins TRBV29-1 and TRBJ2-2, with 9 bases aligning to TRBD1. This sequence originates from a man aged 55 to 69 who had recovered from COVID-19. In DNA form, the CDR3 reads TGCAGCGTGAAGCCGGGACAGGGTATCGCCACCGGGGAGCTGTTTTTT. Its protein is CSVKPGQGIATGELFF.